The present TCR beta chain was sequenced within a study of shared clonotypes between healthy human individuals. A remark on this clone: Its antigen remains unknown.

V shed 1 base and J shed 0 bases, with 8 bases lying between them. CDR1 is SGHRS, CDR2 YFSETQ, per germline. The CDR3 is 14 amino acids. Study-wide findings and caveats: Clonotype sharing among donors, it was expected, would be affected by sequencing depth.

Genomic DNA (from each subset) was split evenly across several immunoSEQ plates. Generated by immunoSEQ multiplex PCR, the TCRdb table keeps only in-frame clones and is missing some. The table lists 450,000 to 550,000 clones, 79% of them singletons, with approximately 12% in the top ten. The TCR comes from a woman aged 40 to 49 in good health. Some clones in this sample may be carry-over from other donors' samples. This rearrangement joins TRBV5-1 to TRBJ2-7; possibly TRBD1 or TRBD2 for D (5 bases each). Sequencing was carried out using PBMCs. The CDR3 DNA follows: TGCGCCAGCAGCTTGCCAGGGAGCTCCTACGAGCAGTACTTC. It is translated as CASSLPGSSYEQYF.